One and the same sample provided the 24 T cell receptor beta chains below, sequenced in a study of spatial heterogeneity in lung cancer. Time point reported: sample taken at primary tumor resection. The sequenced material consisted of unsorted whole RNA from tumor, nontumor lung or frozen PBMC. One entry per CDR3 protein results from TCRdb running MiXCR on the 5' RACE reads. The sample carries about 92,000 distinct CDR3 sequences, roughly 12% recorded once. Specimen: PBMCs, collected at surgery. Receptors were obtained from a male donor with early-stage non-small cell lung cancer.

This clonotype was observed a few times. DNA of the CDR3: TGCAGCGCTAGGACAGGGAAGAATGAGCAGTTCTTC. Translation gives CSARTGKNEQFF. The J gene is TRBJ2-1, the V gene TRBV29-1, with 8 bases lining up with TRBD1. This CDR3 has 12 residues. Germline V gene lookup returns CDR1 SQVTM and CDR2 ANQGSEA. V trimming: 7 bases; J trimming: 7 bases; junction bases outside the gene matches: 6.

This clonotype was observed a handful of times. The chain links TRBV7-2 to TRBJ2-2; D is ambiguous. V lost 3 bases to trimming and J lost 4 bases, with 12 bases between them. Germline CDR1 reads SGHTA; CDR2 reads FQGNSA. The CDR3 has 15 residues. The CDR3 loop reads CASSFLPPSTGELFF. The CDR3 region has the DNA TGTGCCAGCAGCTTCCTACCCCCGAGCACCGGGGAGCTGTTTTTT. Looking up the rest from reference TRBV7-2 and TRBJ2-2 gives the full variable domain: GAGVSQSPSNKVTEKGKDVELRCDPISGHTALYWYRQSLGQGLEFLIYFQGNSAPDKSGLPSDRFSAERTGGSVSTLTIQRTQQEDSAVYLCASSFLPPSTGELFFGEGSRLTVL.

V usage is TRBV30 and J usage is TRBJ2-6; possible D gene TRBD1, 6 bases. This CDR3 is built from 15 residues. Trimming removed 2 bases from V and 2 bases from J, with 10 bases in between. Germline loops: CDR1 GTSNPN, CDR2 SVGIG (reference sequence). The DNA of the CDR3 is TGTGCCTGGAGTCGACAGGCAGCTGGGGCCAACGTCCTGACTTTC. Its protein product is CAWSRQAAGANVLTF.

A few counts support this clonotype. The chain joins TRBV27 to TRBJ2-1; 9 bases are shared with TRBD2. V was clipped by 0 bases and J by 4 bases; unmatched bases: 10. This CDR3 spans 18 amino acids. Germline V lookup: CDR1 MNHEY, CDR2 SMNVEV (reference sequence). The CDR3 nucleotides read TGTGCCAGCAGTTTATCAGGCGGGAGGGCCTATTCGTACAATGAGCAGTTCTTC. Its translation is CASSLSGGRAYSYNEQFF.

The CDR3 sequence is CASSEKEGRHTGELFF. The CDR3 DNA reads TGTGCCAGCAGCGAAAAGGAGGGACGGCACACCGGGGAGCTGTTTTTT. The chain couples TRBV9 to TRBJ2-2; maybe TRBD2 (6 bases). The germline gives CDR1 SGDLS, CDR2 YYNGEE. The CDR3 sequence is 16 residues long. V was clipped by 3 bases and J by 3 bases, with 15 bases between them.

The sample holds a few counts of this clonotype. Written as DNA, the CDR3 is TGTGCCACCAGTGATTTGGAGCGGGAGAATGAGCAGTTCTTC. Protein: CATSDLERENEQFF. The rearrangement joins TRBV24-1 to TRBJ2-1; 8 bases match TRBD2. CDR1 is KGHDR and CDR2 is SFDVKD in the germline V gene. The CDR3 loop spans 14 amino acids. J was trimmed by 7 bases and V by 0 bases; bases with no gene match: 1.

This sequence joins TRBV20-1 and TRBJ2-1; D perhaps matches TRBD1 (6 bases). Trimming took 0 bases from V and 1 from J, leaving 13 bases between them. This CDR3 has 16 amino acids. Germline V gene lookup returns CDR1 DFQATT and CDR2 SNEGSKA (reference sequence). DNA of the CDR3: TGCAGTGCTAGAGACCCCGGACAGCATTCCTACAATGAGCAGTTCTTC. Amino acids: CSARDPGQHSYNEQFF.

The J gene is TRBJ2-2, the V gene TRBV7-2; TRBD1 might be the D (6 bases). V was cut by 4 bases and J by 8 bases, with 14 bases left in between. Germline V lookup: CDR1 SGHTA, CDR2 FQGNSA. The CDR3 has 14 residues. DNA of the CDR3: TGTGCCAGCAGCTGGGGACAAGTAGATGGGGAGCTGTTTTTT. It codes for CASSWGQVDGELFF.

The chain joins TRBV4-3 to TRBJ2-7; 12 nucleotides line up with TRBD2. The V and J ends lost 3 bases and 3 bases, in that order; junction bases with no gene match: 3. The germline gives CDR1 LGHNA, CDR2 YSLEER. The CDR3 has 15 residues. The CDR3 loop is CASSHRLAGVYEQYF. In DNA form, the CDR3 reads TGCGCCAGCAGCCACCGACTAGCGGGAGTCTACGAGCAGTACTTC.

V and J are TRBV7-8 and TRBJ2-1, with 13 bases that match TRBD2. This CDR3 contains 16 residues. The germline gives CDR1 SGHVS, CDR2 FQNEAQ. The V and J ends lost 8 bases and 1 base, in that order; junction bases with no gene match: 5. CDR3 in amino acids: CASSWTSGGSYNEQFF. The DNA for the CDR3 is TGTGCCAGCTCCTGGACTAGCGGGGGTTCCTACAATGAGCAGTTCTTC.

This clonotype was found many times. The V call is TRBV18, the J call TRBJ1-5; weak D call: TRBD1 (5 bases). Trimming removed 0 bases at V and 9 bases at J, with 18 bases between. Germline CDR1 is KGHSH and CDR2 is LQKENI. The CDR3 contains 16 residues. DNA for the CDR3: TGTGCCAGCTCACCACCGGCTCAGGGTGAGTCGCGGCCCCAGCATTTT. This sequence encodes CASSPPAQGESRPQHF.

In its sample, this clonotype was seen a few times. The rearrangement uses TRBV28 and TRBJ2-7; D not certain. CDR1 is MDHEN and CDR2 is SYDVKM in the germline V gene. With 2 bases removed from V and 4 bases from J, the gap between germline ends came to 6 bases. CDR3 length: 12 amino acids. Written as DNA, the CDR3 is TGTGCCAGCAGTTTAACGATATACGAGCAGTACTTC. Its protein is CASSLTIYEQYF.

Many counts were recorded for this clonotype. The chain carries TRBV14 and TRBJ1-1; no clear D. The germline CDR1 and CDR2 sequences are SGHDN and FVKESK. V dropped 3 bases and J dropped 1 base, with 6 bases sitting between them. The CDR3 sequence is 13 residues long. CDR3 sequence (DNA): TGTGCCAGCAGCCAGCAGGCGAACACTGAAGCTTTCTTT. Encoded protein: CASSQQANTEAFF.

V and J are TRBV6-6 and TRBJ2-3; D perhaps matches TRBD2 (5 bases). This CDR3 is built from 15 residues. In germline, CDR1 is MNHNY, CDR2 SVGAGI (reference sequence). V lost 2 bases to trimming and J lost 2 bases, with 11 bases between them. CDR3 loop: CASSYDGVATDTQYF. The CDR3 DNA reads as TGTGCCAGCAGTTACGACGGGGTCGCCACAGATACGCAGTATTTT.

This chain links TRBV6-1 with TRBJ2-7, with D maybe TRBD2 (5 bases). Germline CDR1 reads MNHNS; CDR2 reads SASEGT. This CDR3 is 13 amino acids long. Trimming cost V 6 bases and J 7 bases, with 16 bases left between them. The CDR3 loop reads CASRPQARGEQYF. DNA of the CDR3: TGTGCCAGCAGACCCCAGGCTCGCGGGGAGCAGTACTTC.

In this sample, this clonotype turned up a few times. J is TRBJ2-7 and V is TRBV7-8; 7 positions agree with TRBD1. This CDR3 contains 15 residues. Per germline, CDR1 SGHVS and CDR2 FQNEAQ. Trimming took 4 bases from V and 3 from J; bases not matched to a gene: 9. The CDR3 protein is CASSSTTGKSYEQYF. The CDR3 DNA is TGTGCCAGCAGCTCTACGACAGGGAAGAGCTACGAGCAGTACTTC.

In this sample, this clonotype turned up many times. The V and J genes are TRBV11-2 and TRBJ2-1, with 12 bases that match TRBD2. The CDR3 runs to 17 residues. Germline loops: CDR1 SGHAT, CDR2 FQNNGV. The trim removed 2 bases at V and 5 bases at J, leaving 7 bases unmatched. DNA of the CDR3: TGTGCCAGCAGCTTAAGGCGGACTAGCGGGACAGACAATGAGCAGTTCTTC. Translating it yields CASSLRRTSGTDNEQFF.

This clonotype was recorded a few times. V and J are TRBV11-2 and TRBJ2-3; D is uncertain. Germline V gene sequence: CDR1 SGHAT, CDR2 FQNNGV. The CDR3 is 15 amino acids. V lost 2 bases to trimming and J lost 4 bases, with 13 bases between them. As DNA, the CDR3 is TGTGCCAGCAGCTTACCCCATCCCAGGCCAGATACGCAGTATTTT. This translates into CASSLPHPRPDTQYF.

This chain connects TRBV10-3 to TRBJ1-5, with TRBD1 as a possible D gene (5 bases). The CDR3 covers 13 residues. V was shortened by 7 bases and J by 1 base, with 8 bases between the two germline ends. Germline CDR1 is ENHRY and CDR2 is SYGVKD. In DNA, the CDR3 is TGTGCCATCACTCGGGACAGCAATCAGCCCCAGCATTTT. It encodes CAITRDSNQPQHF.

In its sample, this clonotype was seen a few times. CDR3 amino acids: CASTGAGGYNEQFF. The CDR3 DNA reads TGTGCCAGCACCGGAGCGGGAGGTTACAATGAGCAGTTCTTC. The chain combines TRBV7-9 with TRBJ2-1, with TRBD2 identical over 9 bases. This CDR3 has 14 residues. V lost 7 bases and J lost 4; bases outside the gene matches: 5. Germline V CDR1 and CDR2: SEHNR, FQNEAQ (reference sequence). Filled out from reference TRBV7-9 and TRBJ2-1, the complete variable domain reads DTGVSQNPRHKITKRGQNVTFRCDPISEHNRLYWYRQTLGQGPEFLTYFQNEAQLEKSRLLSDRFSAERPKGSFSTLEIQRTEQGDSAMYLCASTGAGGYNEQFFGPGTRLTVL.

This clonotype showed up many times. The CDR3 DNA follows: TGTGCCAGCAGGGTACAGGGGACCCATGAAGCTTTCTTT. Amino acid sequence: CASRVQGTHEAFF. The chain is built from TRBV6-2 or TRBV6-3 and TRBJ1-1; TRBD1 matches at 7 bases. Germline trimming cut 6 bases from V and 7 bases from J; bases unmatched to any gene: 8. The CDR3 has 13 residues. The V gene's germline CDR1 is MNHEY and CDR2 SVGEGT.

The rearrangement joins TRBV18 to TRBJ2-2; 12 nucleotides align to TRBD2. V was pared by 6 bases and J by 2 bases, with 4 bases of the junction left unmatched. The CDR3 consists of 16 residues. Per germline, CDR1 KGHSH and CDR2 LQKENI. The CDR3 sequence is CASSTGLAGNTGELFF. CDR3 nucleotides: TGTGCCAGCTCCACGGGACTAGCGGGCAACACCGGGGAGCTGTTTTTT.

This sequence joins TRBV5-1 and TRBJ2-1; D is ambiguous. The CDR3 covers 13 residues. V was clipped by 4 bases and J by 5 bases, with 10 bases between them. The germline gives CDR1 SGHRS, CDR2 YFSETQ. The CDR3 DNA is TGCGCCAGCAGCCGTGGGCAGCACAATGAGCAGTTCTTC. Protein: CASSRGQHNEQFF.

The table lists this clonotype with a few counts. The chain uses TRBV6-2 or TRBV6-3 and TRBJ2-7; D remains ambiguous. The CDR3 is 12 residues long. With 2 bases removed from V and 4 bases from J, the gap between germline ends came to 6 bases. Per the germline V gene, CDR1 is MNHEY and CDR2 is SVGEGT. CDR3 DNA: TGTGCCAGCAGTTACGTTTATTACGAGCAGTACTTC. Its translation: CASSYVYYEQYF.